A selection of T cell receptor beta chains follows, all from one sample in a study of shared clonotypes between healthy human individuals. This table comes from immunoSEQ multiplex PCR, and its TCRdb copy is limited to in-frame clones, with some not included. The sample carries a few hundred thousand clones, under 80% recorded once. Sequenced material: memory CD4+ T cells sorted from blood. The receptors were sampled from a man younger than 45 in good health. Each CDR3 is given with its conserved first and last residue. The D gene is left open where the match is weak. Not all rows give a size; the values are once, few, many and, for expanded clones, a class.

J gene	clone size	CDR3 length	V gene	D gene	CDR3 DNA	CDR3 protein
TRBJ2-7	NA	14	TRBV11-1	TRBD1	TGTGCCAGCAGCACGCGGACAGGGATGAACGAGCAGTACTTC	CASSTRTGMNEQYF
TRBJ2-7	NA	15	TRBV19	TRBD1	TGTGCCAGTAGTGACCTGGGACAGGGCGTCTCCGAGCAGTACTTC	CASSDLGQGVSEQYF
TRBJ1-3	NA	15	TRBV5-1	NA	TGCGCCAGCAGCCCTTCCAGGGTCTCTGGAAACACCATATATTTT	CASSPSRVSGNTIYF
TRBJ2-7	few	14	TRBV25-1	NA	TGTGCCAGCAGTCCGCGGGACAGTGCCTACGAGCAGTACTTC	CASSPRDSAYEQYF
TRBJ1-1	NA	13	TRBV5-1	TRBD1	TGCGCCAGCAGCGGGGGGACAGCCACTGAAGCTTTCTTT	CASSGGTATEAFF
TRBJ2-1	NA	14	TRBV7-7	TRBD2	TGTGCCAGCAGCCCAAGGACTAGCTCGGATGAGCAGTTCTTC	CASSPRTSSDEQFF
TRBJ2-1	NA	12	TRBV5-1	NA	TGCGCCAGCAGCGAAGCCTACAATGAGCAGTTCTTC	CASSEAYNEQFF
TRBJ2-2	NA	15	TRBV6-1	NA	TGTGCCAGCAGTGAAGAGTGGGGGGTCACCGGGGAGCTGTTTTTT	CASSEEWGVTGELFF
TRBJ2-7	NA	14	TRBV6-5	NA	TGTGCCAGCAGTTTGTGGAAGGGAAGATACGAGCAGTACTTC	CASSLWKGRYEQYF
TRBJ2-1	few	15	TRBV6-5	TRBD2	TGTGCCAGCAGTTCTAGACTAGCGGGAGGTTGGGAGCAGTTCTTC	CASSSRLAGGWEQFF
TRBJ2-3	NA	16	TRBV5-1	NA	TGCGCCAGCAGCTTGGAAAGGCCCACTAGCACAGATACGCAGTATTTT	CASSLERPTSTDTQYF
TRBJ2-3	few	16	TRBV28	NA	TGTGCCAGCTCTATTTCGGTGGGGGGAGGCACAGATACGCAGTATTTT	CASSISVGGGTDTQYF
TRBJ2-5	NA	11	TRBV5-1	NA	TGCGCCAGCAGCTCCAGGGGTGGCCAGTACTTC	CASSSRGGQYF
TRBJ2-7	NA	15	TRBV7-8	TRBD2	TGTGCCAGCAGCTTATCTCTAGCGGGAGCTCGCGAGCAGTACTTC	CASSLSLAGAREQYF
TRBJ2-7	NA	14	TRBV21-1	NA	TGTGCCAGCAGCAGGTGGCTTTGTTTCCACGAGCAGTACTTC	CASSRWLCFHEQYF
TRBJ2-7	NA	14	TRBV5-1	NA	TGCGCCAGCAGCTTGGAGGGCTTCCTCTACGAGCAGTACTTC	CASSLEGFLYEQYF
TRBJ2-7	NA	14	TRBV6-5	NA	TGTGCCAGCAGTGGGACGGCCAGCCGCTACGAGCAGTACTTC	CASSGTASRYEQYF
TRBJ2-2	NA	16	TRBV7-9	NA	TGTGCCAGCAGCCTAGGAACAGGGTGGTACACCGGGGAGCTGTTTTTT	CASSLGTGWYTGELFF
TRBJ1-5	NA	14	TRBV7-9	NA	TGTGCCAGCAGCTGGGGGGGAGCCAATCAGCCCCAGCATTTT	CASSWGGANQPQHF
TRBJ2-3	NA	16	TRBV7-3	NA	TGTGCCAGCAGCCCCCAGGGGCCGCCCCGCACAGATACGCAGTATTTT	CASSPQGPPRTDTQYF
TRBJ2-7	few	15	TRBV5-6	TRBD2	TGTGCCAGCAGCTTGTATCTTGCGGGAGGACTCGAGCAGTACTTC	CASSLYLAGGLEQYF
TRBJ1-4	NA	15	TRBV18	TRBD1	TGTGCCAGCTCACCAGCTGGGACAGCTAATGAAAAACTGTTTTTT	CASSPAGTANEKLFF
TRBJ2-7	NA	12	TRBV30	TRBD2	TGTGCCTTGAGCGACACTAGCGTACAGCAGTACTTC	CALSDTSVQQYF
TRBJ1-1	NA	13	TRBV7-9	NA	TGTGCCAGCAGCTTCCAGGGGAACACTGAAGCTTTCTTT	CASSFQGNTEAFF
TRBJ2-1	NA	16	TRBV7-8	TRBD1	TGTGCCAGCAGCTTATGGCTGGGGACAGGGGCCAATGAGCAGTTCTTC	CASSLWLGTGANEQFF
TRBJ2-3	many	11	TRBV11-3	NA	TGTGCCAGCAGCGCAGGGGATACGCAGTATTTT	CASSAGDTQYF
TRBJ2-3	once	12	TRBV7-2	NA	TGTGCCAGCAGCGGGTATTCAGATACGCAGTATTTT	CASSGYSDTQYF
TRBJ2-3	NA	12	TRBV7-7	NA	TGTGCCAGCAGCTCCGAGGCAGATACGCAGTATTTT	CASSSEADTQYF
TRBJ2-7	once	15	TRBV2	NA	TGTGCCAGCAGTGATAGGGGTCCCCCCTCCTACGAGCAGTACTTC	CASSDRGPPSYEQYF
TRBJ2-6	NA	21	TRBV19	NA	TGTGCCAGTAGTATAGAATCCCACGTCCGGGAACGGGGCTCTGGGGCCAACGTCCTGACTTTC	CASSIESHVRERGSGANVLTF
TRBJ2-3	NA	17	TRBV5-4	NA	TGTGCCAGCAGCTCTACCCCTATACTAGAAAATACAGATACGCAGTATTTT	CASSSTPILENTDTQYF
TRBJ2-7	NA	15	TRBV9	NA	TGTGCCAGCAGCGTAGGATTGGGCCAAACCTACGAGCAGTACTTC	CASSVGLGQTYEQYF
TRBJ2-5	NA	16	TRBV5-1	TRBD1	TGCGCCAGCAGCTTGGCCGGACAGGGGGCTTGGGAGACCCAGTACTTC	CASSLAGQGAWETQYF
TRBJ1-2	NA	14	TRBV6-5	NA	TGTGCCAGCAGCTACATACCTGCTAACTATGGCTACACCTTC	CASSYIPANYGYTF
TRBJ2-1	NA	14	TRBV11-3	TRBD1	TGTGCCAGCAGCTCTTTAACAGGGGTAAGGGAGCAGTTCTTC	CASSSLTGVREQFF
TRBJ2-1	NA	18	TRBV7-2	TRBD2	TGTGCCAGCAGCTTAGTGGGTAGCGGGAGTAGGTTCTACAATGAGCAGTTCTTC	CASSLVGSGSRFYNEQFF
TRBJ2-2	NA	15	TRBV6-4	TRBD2	TGTGCCAGCAAACGACTAGCGGGAGACACCGGGGAGCTGTTTTTT	CASKRLAGDTGELFF
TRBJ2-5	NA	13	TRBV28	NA	TGTGCCAGCCGGGGGGGAGGGGGCGAGACCCAGTACTTC	CASRGGGGETQYF
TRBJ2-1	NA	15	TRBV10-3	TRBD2	TGTGCCATCAGTGGACTAGCGGGAAAGGGCAATGAGCAGTTCTTC	CAISGLAGKGNEQFF
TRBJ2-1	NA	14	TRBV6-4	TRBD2	TGTGCCAGCAGTGACTCCCCTAGCGGCGGTGAGCAGTTCTTC	CASSDSPSGGEQFF
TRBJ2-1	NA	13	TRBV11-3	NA	TGTGCCAGCAGCACGGGACTGGAGAATGAGCAGTTCTTC	CASSTGLENEQFF
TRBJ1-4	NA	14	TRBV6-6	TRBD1	TGTGCCAGCAGGGATACAGGGGGAGTTGAAAAACTGTTTTTT	CASRDTGGVEKLFF
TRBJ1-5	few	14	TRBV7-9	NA	TGTGCCAGCAGCTTAAGCAGGGAGGGTGGGCCCCAGCATTTT	CASSLSREGGPQHF
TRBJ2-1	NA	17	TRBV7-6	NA	TGTGCCAGCAGCTTAGCAACCTCGGCGGGTAGCTACAATGAGCAGTTCTTC	CASSLATSAGSYNEQFF